At least ten counts were recorded for the clone carrying this T cell receptor beta chain. Its antigen remains unidentified. The data stem from a study of breast tumors, draining lymph nodes, adjacent tissues. The CDR3 extends over 14 amino acids. Trimming cost V 1 base and J 3 bases, with 10 bases left between them. Germline V lookup: CDR1 SGHVS, CDR2 FQNEAQ. Axillary draining lymph nodes of breast cancer patients supplied the node samples. Each CDR3 protein is one row after TCRdb ran MiXCR on the multiplex PCR reads. Here the sample spans about 120,000 distinct CDR3 sequences, just under 20% being singletons. Notes on the study in general: Compared with basal-like, luminal-like tumors shared significantly more repertoire with nontumor tissue.

The source of this sequence is a female donor with breast cancer. Some clones in this sample may be carry-over from other donors' samples. Sample: axillary lymph node tissue. This chain uses TRBV7-8 with TRBJ2-7; a possible D gene is TRBD1 (6 bases). Here the CDR3 DNA reads TGTGCCAGCAGCTTAGAAAGGGGGTACTACGAGCAGTACTTC. Residues: CASSLERGYYEQYF.